This TCR beta chain emerged from a study of cytomegalovirus exposure and HLA in healthy donors. Study-wide findings and caveats: Associated with cytomegalovirus, according to the listing, were 164 TCR beta chains. HLA alleles were associated with 18,000 or so TCR beta sequences in a later analysis at 0.05 false discovery rate.

The ends were cut back, 1 base at V and 10 bases at J, with 14 bases in the middle. Germline CDR1 and CDR2: SGHTA and FQGNSA. This CDR3 has 14 amino acids. With respect to this clone: The antigen is undetermined.

PCR employed 60 Vbeta and 13 Jbeta primers. The assay was immunoSEQ multiplex PCR, and TCRdb's table has in-frame clones only and misses some. The sample contains some 120,000 clones, over 75% of which appear only once. The sequencing input was PBMCs. The chain recombines TRBV7-2 with TRBJ2-1; D might be TRBD1 (6 bases). The source of this sequence is a man aged 25-45 years in good health and CMV-seronegative. The CDR3: CASSLVMGAREQFF. The CDR3 nucleotides are TGTGCCAGCAGCTTAGTTATGGGGGCGAGGGAGCAGTTCTTC.